Listed below are T cell receptor beta chains from one sample, sequenced in a study of a mutant IDH1 vaccine in newly diagnosed glioma. Their antigens are not known. TCRdb keeps only in-frame clones here, not all; method: immunoSEQ multiplex PCR. The table includes tens of thousands of clones, around 78% detected once. Material: PBMCs, obtained from a glioma patient whose treatment included an IDH1 peptide vaccine. Receptors originate from a man in his forties with glioma. CDR3s include the opening cysteine and the closing phenylalanine or tryptophan. Fields, in order: D gene, clone size, J gene, V gene, CDR3 DNA, CDR3 protein. D genes are given only for firm matches. The size entry is marked missing in some rows and otherwise reads once, few, many or a size class.

d_gene: NA; abundance: few; j_gene: TRBJ1-5; v_gene: TRBV27; CDR3nt: TGTGCCAGCAGTTTACCTCATTATAGCAATCAGCCCCAGCATTTT; CDR3aa: CASSLPHYSNQPQHF
d_gene: NA; abundance: NA; j_gene: TRBJ2-5; v_gene: TRBV5-1; CDR3nt: TGCGCCAGCAGAATCCTAGCCGCCGTGGAGACCCAGTACTTC; CDR3aa: CASRILAAVETQYF
d_gene: TRBD1; abundance: NA; j_gene: TRBJ2-7; v_gene: TRBV7-9; CDR3nt: TGTGCCAGCAGCGGCGGGCAGGGGGCATACGAGCAGTACTTC; CDR3aa: CASSGGQGAYEQYF
d_gene: TRBD1; abundance: NA; j_gene: TRBJ1-6; v_gene: TRBV14; CDR3nt: TGTGCCAGCAGCCAAGCGCCGAGACAGGGTGCTCCCCTCCACTTT; CDR3aa: CASSQAPRQGAPLHF
d_gene: TRBD1; abundance: NA; j_gene: TRBJ2-1; v_gene: TRBV7-2; CDR3nt: TGTGCCAGCAGCACCCAGACAGGGGGCTCCTACAATGAGCAGTTCTTC; CDR3aa: CASSTQTGGSYNEQFF
d_gene: NA; abundance: NA; j_gene: TRBJ1-6; v_gene: TRBV18; CDR3nt: TGTGCCAGCTCACCAGCGGGTGTTGCTTCACCCCTCCACTTT; CDR3aa: CASSPAGVASPLHF
d_gene: NA; abundance: NA; j_gene: TRBJ1-2; v_gene: TRBV27; CDR3nt: TGTGCCAGCAGTTTATCGTCGGGGGCGGGCTACACCTTC; CDR3aa: CASSLSSGAGYTF
d_gene: NA; abundance: NA; j_gene: TRBJ2-7; v_gene: TRBV6-1; CDR3nt: TGTGCCACCGGGGCGGTGAGCACCTACGAGCAGTACTTC; CDR3aa: CATGAVSTYEQYF
d_gene: NA; abundance: few; j_gene: TRBJ1-1; v_gene: TRBV30; CDR3nt: TGTGCCTGGAGTGTTGGAGGAGAAGCTTTCTTT; CDR3aa: CAWSVGGEAFF
d_gene: NA; abundance: NA; j_gene: TRBJ1-2; v_gene: TRBV2; CDR3nt: TGTGCCAGCAGTGTCGACTCTAACTATGGCTACACCTTC; CDR3aa: CASSVDSNYGYTF
d_gene: TRBD1; abundance: once; j_gene: TRBJ1-6; v_gene: TRBV5-1; CDR3nt: TGCGCCAGCAGCGGGGGACAGGGGGTTAATTCACCCCTCCACTTT; CDR3aa: CASSGGQGVNSPLHF
d_gene: NA; abundance: NA; j_gene: TRBJ1-1; v_gene: TRBV6-5; CDR3nt: TGTGCCAGCAGTTGGGGGGGGACATTGAACACTGAAGCTTTCTTT; CDR3aa: CASSWGGTLNTEAFF
d_gene: TRBD1; abundance: few; j_gene: TRBJ1-4; v_gene: TRBV19; CDR3nt: TGTGCCAGTAGTGGACAGGGGGGAGGTAATGAAAAACTGTTTTTT; CDR3aa: CASSGQGGGNEKLFF
d_gene: NA; abundance: NA; j_gene: TRBJ1-3; v_gene: TRBV19; CDR3nt: TGTGCCAGTAGTAGCCCCACCTCTGGAAACACCATATATTTT; CDR3aa: CASSSPTSGNTIYF
d_gene: TRBD1; abundance: NA; j_gene: TRBJ2-5; v_gene: TRBV5-1; CDR3nt: TGCGCCAGCAGCTTGGGACAGGGCAAGGAGACCCAGTACTTC; CDR3aa: CASSLGQGKETQYF
d_gene: NA; abundance: NA; j_gene: TRBJ2-7; v_gene: TRBV2; CDR3nt: TGTGCCAGTGCGGTAGACAGGCTCGACGAGCAGTACTTC; CDR3aa: CASAVDRLDEQYF
d_gene: NA; abundance: NA; j_gene: TRBJ1-6; v_gene: TRBV5-1; CDR3nt: TGCGCCAGCAGCTTGGTGGCCGGCTCCGATTCACCCCTTCACTTT; CDR3aa: CASSLVAGSDSPLHF
d_gene: NA; abundance: once; j_gene: TRBJ1-2; v_gene: TRBV20-1; CDR3nt: TGCAGTGCCAGGGGAGATCCCGGCTACACCTTC; CDR3aa: CSARGDPGYTF
d_gene: TRBD1; abundance: NA; j_gene: TRBJ2-7; v_gene: TRBV5-1; CDR3nt: TGCGCCAGCACGCAGGAGACCGGGACAGGGATCCGCGAGCAGTACTTC; CDR3aa: CASTQETGTGIREQYF
d_gene: NA; abundance: NA; j_gene: TRBJ2-1; v_gene: TRBV5-1; CDR3nt: TGCGCCAGCAGCTTGGGAGGCCATGAGCAGTTCTTC; CDR3aa: CASSLGGHEQFF
d_gene: NA; abundance: NA; j_gene: TRBJ2-3; v_gene: TRBV19; CDR3nt: TGTGCCAGTAGTATTGGGTGGGGAACAGATACGCAGTATTTT; CDR3aa: CASSIGWGTDTQYF
d_gene: NA; abundance: NA; j_gene: TRBJ2-2; v_gene: TRBV19; CDR3nt: TGTGCCAGTAGTATATGGCTAGCTAACACCGGGGAGCTGTTTTTT; CDR3aa: CASSIWLANTGELFF
d_gene: TRBD2; abundance: NA; j_gene: TRBJ2-6; v_gene: TRBV2; CDR3nt: TGTGCCAGCAGTGAACTAGCGGGGGCCGCTGGGGCCAACGTCCTGACTTTC; CDR3aa: CASSELAGAAGANVLTF
d_gene: TRBD2; abundance: NA; j_gene: TRBJ2-1; v_gene: TRBV4-1; CDR3nt: TGCGCCAGCAGCCAGTTCCCCCTCCCCGCGGGGGGGGTATACAATGAGCAGTTCTTC; CDR3aa: CASSQFPLPAGGVYNEQFF
d_gene: NA; abundance: NA; j_gene: TRBJ2-7; v_gene: TRBV10-1; CDR3nt: TGCGCCAGCAGTGAGTCTAACGGGCGGCAGTACTTC; CDR3aa: CASSESNGRQYF
d_gene: NA; abundance: NA; j_gene: TRBJ2-5; v_gene: TRBV2; CDR3nt: TGTGCCAGCAGTCAACTATCGGGGAGGGAGACCCAGTACTTC; CDR3aa: CASSQLSGRETQYF
d_gene: NA; abundance: NA; j_gene: TRBJ1-3; v_gene: TRBV19; CDR3nt: TGTGCCAGTAGATATCCCCCGGAGGACACCATATATTTT; CDR3aa: CASRYPPEDTIYF
d_gene: TRBD2; abundance: NA; j_gene: TRBJ2-1; v_gene: TRBV7-2; CDR3nt: TGTGCCAGCGCCCCGGGCGGGGGGCGTCATGGGTCCTACAATGAGCAGTTCTTC; CDR3aa: CASAPGGGRHGSYNEQFF
d_gene: NA; abundance: NA; j_gene: TRBJ1-5; v_gene: TRBV7-8; CDR3nt: TGTGCCAGCAGCTCCGACGGGGGGAATCAGCCCCAGCATTTT; CDR3aa: CASSSDGGNQPQHF
d_gene: TRBD1; abundance: NA; j_gene: TRBJ2-7; v_gene: TRBV2; CDR3nt: TGTGCCAGCAGCGGGACAGGGAACCACGAGCAGTACTTC; CDR3aa: CASSGTGNHEQYF
d_gene: TRBD1; abundance: NA; j_gene: TRBJ2-7; v_gene: TRBV29-1; CDR3nt: TGCAGCGCGGTTTGGGGACAGTCCTACGAGCAGTACTTC; CDR3aa: CSAVWGQSYEQYF
d_gene: NA; abundance: NA; j_gene: TRBJ2-6; v_gene: TRBV4-2; CDR3nt: TGTGCCAGCAGCCAAACTACTAGGGGTTCCGGGGCCAACGTCCTGACTTTC; CDR3aa: CASSQTTRGSGANVLTF
d_gene: NA; abundance: NA; j_gene: TRBJ2-7; v_gene: TRBV18; CDR3nt: TGTGCCAGCTCACCCCGGACGCAATCCTACGAGCAGTACTTC; CDR3aa: CASSPRTQSYEQYF
d_gene: NA; abundance: NA; j_gene: TRBJ1-1; v_gene: TRBV29-1; CDR3nt: TGCAGCGTTGAATTCGTCGAGAGCCAGACGGCAGCTTTCTTT; CDR3aa: CSVEFVESQTAAFF
d_gene: NA; abundance: NA; j_gene: TRBJ1-3; v_gene: TRBV5-1; CDR3nt: TGCGCCAGCAGCAGCAGCTCTGGAAACACCATATATTTT; CDR3aa: CASSSSSGNTIYF
d_gene: NA; abundance: NA; j_gene: TRBJ1-5; v_gene: TRBV2; CDR3nt: TGTGCCAGCAGTGAACTCGGGATCAATCAGCCCCAGCATTTT; CDR3aa: CASSELGINQPQHF
d_gene: NA; abundance: NA; j_gene: TRBJ2-5; v_gene: TRBV2; CDR3nt: TGTGCCAGCCGCGCCGAGGGAACAGTGACCCAGTACTTC; CDR3aa: CASRAEGTVTQYF
d_gene: NA; abundance: NA; j_gene: TRBJ1-4; v_gene: TRBV5-1; CDR3nt: TGCGCCAGCAGCTTGAACTCTGGGGGCAATGAAAAACTGTTTTTT; CDR3aa: CASSLNSGGNEKLFF
d_gene: TRBD1; abundance: NA; j_gene: TRBJ2-3; v_gene: TRBV7-2; CDR3nt: TGTGCCAGCAGCTTAGGGAGGGACAGGAGAATAGATACGCAGTATTTT; CDR3aa: CASSLGRDRRIDTQYF
d_gene: TRBD1; abundance: few; j_gene: TRBJ2-1; v_gene: TRBV19; CDR3nt: TGTGCCAGTAGTATAGCAGGGGGCTGGAATGAGCAGTTCTTC; CDR3aa: CASSIAGGWNEQFF
d_gene: NA; abundance: NA; j_gene: TRBJ2-7; v_gene: TRBV6-1; CDR3nt: TGTGCCAGCAGTGGACGGATCGGGCAGGTCGAGGACGAGCAGTACTTC; CDR3aa: CASSGRIGQVEDEQYF
d_gene: NA; abundance: NA; j_gene: TRBJ1-2; v_gene: TRBV12-5; CDR3nt: TGTGCTAGTGGTTCCGAAATCTCCAGGACAGTTCCTCATGGCTACACCTTC; CDR3aa: CASGSEISRTVPHGYTF
d_gene: TRBD1; abundance: NA; j_gene: TRBJ1-5; v_gene: TRBV7-9; CDR3nt: TGTGCCAGCAGCCGGACAGGGGCGGGCAATCAGCCCCAGCATTTT; CDR3aa: CASSRTGAGNQPQHF
d_gene: TRBD1; abundance: NA; j_gene: TRBJ1-2; v_gene: TRBV6-1; CDR3nt: TGTGCCAGCAGTGAACCAGGACAGGGGAGAGGCTACACCTTC; CDR3aa: CASSEPGQGRGYTF
d_gene: TRBD1; abundance: NA; j_gene: TRBJ1-2; v_gene: TRBV10-1; CDR3nt: TGCGCCAGCTCGGACAGGGCGGGCTTTGGCTACACCTTC; CDR3aa: CASSDRAGFGYTF
d_gene: NA; abundance: NA; j_gene: TRBJ2-7; v_gene: TRBV19; CDR3nt: TGTGCCAGTTCTAAGGGGCAGGGTTACGAGCAGTACTTC; CDR3aa: CASSKGQGYEQYF
d_gene: NA; abundance: NA; j_gene: TRBJ2-5; v_gene: TRBV4-1; CDR3nt: TGCGCCAGCAGCCAAGCCGGCGTAGGGGGGCCCCAAGAGACCCAGTACTTC; CDR3aa: CASSQAGVGGPQETQYF